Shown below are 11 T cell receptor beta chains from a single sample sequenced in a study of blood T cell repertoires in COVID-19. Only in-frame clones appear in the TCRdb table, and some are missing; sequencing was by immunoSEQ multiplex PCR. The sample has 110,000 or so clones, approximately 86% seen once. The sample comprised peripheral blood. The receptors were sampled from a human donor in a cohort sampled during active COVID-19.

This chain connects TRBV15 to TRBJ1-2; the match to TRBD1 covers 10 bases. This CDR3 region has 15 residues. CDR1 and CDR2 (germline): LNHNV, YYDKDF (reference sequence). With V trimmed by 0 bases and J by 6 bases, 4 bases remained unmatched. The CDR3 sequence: CATSRDRTGGNGYTF. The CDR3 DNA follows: TGTGCCACCAGCAGAGATCGGACAGGGGGAAATGGCTACACCTTC.

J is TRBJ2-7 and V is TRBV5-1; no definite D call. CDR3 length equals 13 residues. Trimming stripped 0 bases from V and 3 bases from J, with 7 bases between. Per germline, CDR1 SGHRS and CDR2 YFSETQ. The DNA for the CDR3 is TGCGCCAGCAGCTTGGCTGGCCACTACGAGCAGTACTTC. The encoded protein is CASSLAGHYEQYF. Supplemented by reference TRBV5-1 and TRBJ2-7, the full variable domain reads KAGVTQTPRYLIKTRGQQVTLSCSPISGHRSVSWYQQTPGQGLQFLFEYFSETQRNKGNFPGRFSGRQFSNSRSEMNVSTLELGDSALYLCASSLAGHYEQYFGPGTRLTVT.

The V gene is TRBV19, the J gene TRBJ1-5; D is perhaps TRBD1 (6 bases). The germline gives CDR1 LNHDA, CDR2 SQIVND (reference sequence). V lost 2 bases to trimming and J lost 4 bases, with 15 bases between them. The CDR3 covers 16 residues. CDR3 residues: CASSIQRTDKNQPQHF. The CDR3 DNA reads TGTGCCAGTAGTATACAGCGGACAGATAAGAATCAGCCCCAGCATTTT.

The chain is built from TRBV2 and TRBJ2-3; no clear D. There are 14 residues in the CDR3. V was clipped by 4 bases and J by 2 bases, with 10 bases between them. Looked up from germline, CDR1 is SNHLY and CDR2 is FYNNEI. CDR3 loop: CASSVRGSTDTQYF. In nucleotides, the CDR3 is TGTGCCAGCAGTGTTCGCGGATCCACAGATACGCAGTATTTT.

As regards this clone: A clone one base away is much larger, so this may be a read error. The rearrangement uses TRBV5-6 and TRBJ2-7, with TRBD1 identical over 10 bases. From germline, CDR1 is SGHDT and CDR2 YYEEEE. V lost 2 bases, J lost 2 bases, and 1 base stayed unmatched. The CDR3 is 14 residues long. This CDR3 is CASSFGTGAYEQYF. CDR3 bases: TGTGCCAGCAGCTTCGGGACAGGGGCCTACGAGCAGTACTTC.

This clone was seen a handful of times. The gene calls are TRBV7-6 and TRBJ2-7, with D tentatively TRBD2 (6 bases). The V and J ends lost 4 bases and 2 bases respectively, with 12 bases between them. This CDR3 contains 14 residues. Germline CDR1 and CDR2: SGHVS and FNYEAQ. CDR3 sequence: CASSSGLIPYEQYF. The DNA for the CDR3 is TGTGCCAGCAGCTCGGGACTTATACCCTACGAGCAGTACTTC.

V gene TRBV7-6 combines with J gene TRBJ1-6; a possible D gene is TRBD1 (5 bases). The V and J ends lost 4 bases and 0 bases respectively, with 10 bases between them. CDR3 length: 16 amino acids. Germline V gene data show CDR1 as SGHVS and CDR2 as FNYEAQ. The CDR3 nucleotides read TGTGCCAGCAGCTCAGGTCAGGGCTCCTATAATTCACCCCTCCACTTT. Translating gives CASSSGQGSYNSPLHF. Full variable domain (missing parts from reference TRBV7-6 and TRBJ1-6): GAGVSQSPRYKVTKRGQDVALRCDPISGHVSLYWYRQALGQGPEFLTYFNYEAQQDKSGLPNDRFSAERPEGSISTLTIQRTEQRDSAMYRCASSSGQGSYNSPLHFGNGTRLTVT.

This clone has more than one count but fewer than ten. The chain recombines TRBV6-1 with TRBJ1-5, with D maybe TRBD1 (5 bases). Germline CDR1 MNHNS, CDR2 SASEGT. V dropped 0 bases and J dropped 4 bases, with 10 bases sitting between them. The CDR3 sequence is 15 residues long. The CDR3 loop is CASSEAGGWNQPQHF. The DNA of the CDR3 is TGTGCCAGCAGTGAAGCGGGGGGGTGGAATCAGCCCCAGCATTTT.

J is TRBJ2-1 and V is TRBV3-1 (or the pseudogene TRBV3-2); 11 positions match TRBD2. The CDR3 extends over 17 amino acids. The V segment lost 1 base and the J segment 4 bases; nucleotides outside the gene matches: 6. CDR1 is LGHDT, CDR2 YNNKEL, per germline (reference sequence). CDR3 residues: CASSQVLAGGPYNEQFF. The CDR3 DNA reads TGTGCCAGCAGCCAAGTGTTAGCGGGAGGGCCGTACAATGAGCAGTTCTTC.

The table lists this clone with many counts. CDR3 nucleotides: TGTGCCAGCAGTTTAACGAGGCAATTGCAAGAGACCCAGTACTTC. This sequence encodes CASSLTRQLQETQYF. J is TRBJ2-5 and V is TRBV27; D gene uncertain. The CDR3 is made up of 15 amino acids. CDR1 and CDR2 from the germline V gene are MNHEY and SMNVEV (reference sequence). V lost 2 bases and J lost 2, with 12 bases in between.

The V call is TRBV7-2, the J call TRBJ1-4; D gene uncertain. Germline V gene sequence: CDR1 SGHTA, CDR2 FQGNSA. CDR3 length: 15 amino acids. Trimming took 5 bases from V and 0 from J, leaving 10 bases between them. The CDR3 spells CASSLTVATNEKLFF. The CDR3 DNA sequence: TGTGCCAGCAGCCTAACAGTGGCAACTAATGAAAAACTGTTTTTT.